Below are 18 T cell receptor beta chains sequenced from a single sample in a study of CD8+ T cells in alopecia areata listed by TCRdb under 2018. Library construction relied on the immunoSEQ multiplex PCR assay. RNA was extracted from all samples and reverse transcribed into cDNA as template for TCR sequencing. In its TCRdb copy, this immuneACCESS table keeps in-frame sequences only and misses some clones. Where compared with another copy, unresolved V genes explain less than half of these, and the others have no known cause. The sample includes 120,000 or so clones, with 35% to 45% observed a single time. The leading ten clones occupy roughly 3.3% of the sample. Input material: CD4+ T cells sorted from blood. These receptors were collected from a human donor with alopecia areata.

V and J are TRBV11-3 and TRBJ2-1; 11 bases are shared with TRBD1. Germline trimming cut 2 bases from V and 6 bases from J; bases unmatched to any gene: 3. Germline CDR1 and CDR2: SGHNT and YENEEA. The CDR3 consists of 15 residues. The DNA of the CDR3 is TGTGCCAGCAGCTTAAGGGGGACAGGGGGCAATGAGCAGTTCTTC. This encodes CASSLRGTGGNEQFF. The whole variable domain, remainder taken from reference TRBV11-3 and TRBJ2-1, is EAGVVQSPRYKIIEKKQPVAFWCNPISGHNTLYWYLQNLGQGPELLIRYENEEAVDDSQLPKDRFSAERLKGVDSTLKIQPAELGDSAVYLCASSLRGTGGNEQFFGPGTRLTVL.

The J gene is TRBJ2-7, the V gene TRBV5-4; TRBD1 is a possible D gene (5 bases). This CDR3 is 14 amino acids long. Germline CDR1 SGHNT, CDR2 YYREEE (reference sequence). V was cut by 0 bases and J by 5 bases, with 12 bases left in between. The CDR3 spells CASSLEGQRNEQYF. The CDR3 DNA reads TGTGCCAGCAGCTTGGAGGGGCAAAGGAACGAGCAGTACTTC.

This clone was picked up a small number of times. The rearrangement links TRBV18 to TRBJ2-5; 11 nucleotides align to TRBD2. The CDR3 consists of 16 residues. V lost 3 bases, J lost 4 bases, and 7 bases stayed unmatched. Per germline, CDR1 KGHSH and CDR2 LQKENI. The CDR3: CASSPVLAGVGETQYF. CDR3 DNA sequence: TGTGCCAGCTCACCCGTACTAGCGGGAGTTGGAGAGACCCAGTACTTC.

The rearrangement uses TRBV2 and TRBJ1-2; TRBD1 is a possible D gene (5 bases). The CDR3 has 12 residues. Trimming pared 3 bases from V and 4 bases from J, leaving 6 bases between. Germline V gives CDR1 SNHLY, CDR2 FYNNEI. CDR3 coding DNA: TGTGCCAGCAGTGAGGGGGTCTATGGCTACACCTTC. This translates into CASSEGVYGYTF. Supplemented by reference TRBV2 and TRBJ1-2, the full variable domain reads EPEVTQTPSHQVTQMGQEVILRCVPISNHLYFYWYRQILGQKVEFLVSFYNNEISEKSEIFDDQFSVERPDGSNFTLKIRSTKLEDSAMYFCASSEGVYGYTFGSGTRLTVV.

V and J are TRBV11-2 and TRBJ2-5; perhaps D is TRBD1 or TRBD2 (5 bases each). The germline CDR1 and CDR2 sequences are SGHAT and FQNNGV. V shed 5 bases and J shed 2 bases, with 9 bases lying between them. This CDR3 comprises 13 residues. CDR3 nucleotide sequence: TGTGCCAGCAGCCGAGGGGCACAAGAGACCCAGTACTTC. Translating it yields CASSRGAQETQYF.

CDR3 in amino acids: CASSLAPATLYF. DNA for the CDR3: TGTGCCAGCAGCCTCGCTCCTGCCACCCTGTACTTC. The chain carries TRBV2 and TRBJ2-7, with D hard to call. The V and J ends lost 6 bases and 12 bases respectively, with 18 bases between them. The CDR3 loop spans 12 amino acids. Germline CDR1 SNHLY, CDR2 FYNNEI.

CDR3 DNA sequence: TGCAGCGTTCAGGGAATAGTCGATGGCTACACCTTC. The encoded protein is CSVQGIVDGYTF. The rearrangement joins TRBV29-1 to TRBJ1-2; the D gene is possibly TRBD1 (5 bases). V was pared by 5 bases and J by 6 bases, with 13 bases between. The CDR3 totals 12 residues. In germline, CDR1 is SQVTM, CDR2 ANQGSEA. Complete variable domain (other parts from reference TRBV29-1 and TRBJ1-2): SAVISQKPSRDICQRGTSLTIQCQVDSQVTMMFWYRQQPGQSLTLIATANQGSEATYESGFVIDKFPISRPNLTFSTLTVSNMSPEDSSIYLCSVQGIVDGYTFGSGTRLTVV.

There are a few counts of this clone. The rearrangement uses TRBV29-1 and TRBJ2-4; D possibly matches TRBD1 or TRBD2 (8 bases each). CDR1 and CDR2 (germline): SQVTM, ANQGSEA. The CDR3 loop spans 14 amino acids. Trimming took off 6 bases at V and 7 bases at J, with 19 bases between the two ends. CDR3 sequence (DNA): TGCAGCGTGGTAGGGACAGGCGGGGGGAACATTCAGTACTTC. It codes for CSVVGTGGGNIQYF.

The chain couples TRBV7-2 to TRBJ2-7; D not resolved. Between the trimmed V and J ends, which lost 5 bases and 2 bases, there was a span of 10 bases. Germline-derived CDR1 and CDR2 are SGHTA and FQGNSA. The CDR3 extends over 13 amino acids. Here the CDR3 reads CASSLQNPYEQYF. The CDR3 nucleotides are TGTGCCAGCAGCCTTCAGAATCCCTACGAGCAGTACTTC.

Written as DNA, the CDR3 is TGCAGCGCATCACTAGAGATCAATGAGCAGTTCTTC. It is translated as CSASLEINEQFF. The chain is built from TRBV29-1 and TRBJ2-1, with a weak D call TRBD2 (5 bases). The V end was cut by 7 bases, the J end by 6 bases, with 13 bases between. CDR1 and CDR2 (germline): SQVTM, ANQGSEA. The CDR3 runs to 12 residues.

V usage is TRBV25-1 and J usage is TRBJ2-3, with D perhaps assigned TRBD1 or TRBD2 (5 bases each). V was trimmed by 4 bases and J by 9 bases, leaving 11 bases between them. Germline lookup yields CDR1 MGHDK and CDR2 SYGVNS. This CDR3 contains 12 residues. This CDR3 reads CASSGPGPTQYF. Written as DNA, the CDR3 is TGTGCCAGCAGTGGACCGGGGCCAACGCAGTATTTT.

The V and J genes are TRBV14 and TRBJ2-1; tentatively, D is TRBD2 (5 bases). The length of the CDR3 is 14 residues. The ends were cut back, 4 bases at V and 8 bases at J, with 15 bases in the middle. Germline lookup yields CDR1 SGHDN and CDR2 FVKESK. The CDR3 region has the DNA TGTGCCAGCAGCCTCGCGCTAGGAGGCGATGAGCAGTTCTTC. It codes for CASSLALGGDEQFF.

The chain recombines TRBV7-2 with TRBJ2-7, with 9 positions matching TRBD1. The CDR3 totals 15 residues. Germline values: CDR1 SGHTA, CDR2 FQGNSA. Trimming cost V 3 bases and J 1 base; bases outside gene matches: 4. Here the CDR3 reads CASSFGTGSSYEQYF. As DNA, the CDR3 is TGTGCCAGCAGCTTTGGGACAGGGAGTTCCTACGAGCAGTACTTC. Drawing the rest from reference TRBV7-2 and TRBJ2-7, the complete variable domain is GAGVSQSPSNKVTEKGKDVELRCDPISGHTALYWYRQSLGQGLEFLIYFQGNSAPDKSGLPSDRFSAERTGGSVSTLTIQRTQQEDSAVYLCASSFGTGSSYEQYFGPGTRLTVT.

This clone was seen a few times. The chain combines TRBV29-1 with TRBJ1-1; unclear D gene. This CDR3 has 14 residues. Trimming cost V 6 bases and J 4 bases, with 18 bases left between them. The V gene's germline CDR1 is SQVTM and CDR2 ANQGSEA. The CDR3 is CSVEDGSRGTEAFF. In nucleotides, the CDR3 is TGCAGCGTGGAGGACGGGAGCCGGGGCACTGAAGCTTTCTTT.

A few counts support this clone. This rearrangement joins TRBV14 to TRBJ2-5, with D perhaps matching TRBD1 (5 bases). This CDR3 contains 14 residues. Trimming removed 4 bases at V and 2 bases at J, with 11 bases between. Germline-derived CDR1 and CDR2 are SGHDN and FVKESK. The CDR3 DNA is TGTGCCAGCAGCCTGGACACTATTCAAGAGACCCAGTACTTC. Amino acids: CASSLDTIQETQYF.

This rearrangement joins TRBV29-1 to TRBJ2-1, with 9 bases aligning to TRBD1. Germline V CDR1 and CDR2: SQVTM, ANQGSEA. The V gene end was trimmed by 7 bases and the J gene end by 8 bases; junction bases not matched to a gene: 6. The CDR3 covers 12 residues. CDR3 amino acids: CSANRGQDEQFF. DNA for the CDR3: TGCAGCGCGAACAGGGGGCAGGATGAGCAGTTCTTC.

This clone has more than one count but fewer than ten. The chain recombines TRBV7-2 with TRBJ2-1; possible D gene TRBD2, 5 bases. The germline gives CDR1 SGHTA, CDR2 FQGNSA. The V end lost 1 base, the J end lost 3 bases, and 13 bases lay between the germline ends. There are 16 residues in the CDR3. In DNA, the CDR3 is TGTGCCAGCAGCTTAGAAAACTCCGGAGGCTACAATGAGCAGTTCTTC. Its protein is CASSLENSGGYNEQFF.

The CDR3 DNA is TGTGCCAGCGCCGGGACTATGGCACCCCAGCATTTT. Translation: CASAGTMAPQHF. The V call is TRBV2, the J call TRBJ1-5, with D perhaps TRBD1 (5 bases). The CDR3 contains 12 residues. Between the trimmed V and J ends, which lost 8 bases and 10 bases, there was a span of 15 bases. The germline gives CDR1 SNHLY, CDR2 FYNNEI.